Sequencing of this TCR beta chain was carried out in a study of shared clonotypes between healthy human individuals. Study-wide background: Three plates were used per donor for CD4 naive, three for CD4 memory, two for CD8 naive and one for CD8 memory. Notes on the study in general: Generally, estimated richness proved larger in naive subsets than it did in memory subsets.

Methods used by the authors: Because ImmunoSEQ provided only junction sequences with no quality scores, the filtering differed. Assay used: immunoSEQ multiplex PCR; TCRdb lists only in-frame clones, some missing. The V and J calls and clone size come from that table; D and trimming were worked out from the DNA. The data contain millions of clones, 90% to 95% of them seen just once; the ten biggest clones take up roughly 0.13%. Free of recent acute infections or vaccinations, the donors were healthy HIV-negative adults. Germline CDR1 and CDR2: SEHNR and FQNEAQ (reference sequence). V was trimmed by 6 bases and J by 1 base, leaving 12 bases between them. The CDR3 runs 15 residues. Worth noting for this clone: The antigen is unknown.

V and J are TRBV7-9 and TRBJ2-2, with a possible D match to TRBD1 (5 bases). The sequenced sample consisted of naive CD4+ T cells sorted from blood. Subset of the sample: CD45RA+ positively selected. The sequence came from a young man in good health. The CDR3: CASSIAGQNTGELFF. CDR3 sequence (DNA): TGTGCCAGCAGTATAGCAGGGCAGAACACCGGGGAGCTGTTTTTT.